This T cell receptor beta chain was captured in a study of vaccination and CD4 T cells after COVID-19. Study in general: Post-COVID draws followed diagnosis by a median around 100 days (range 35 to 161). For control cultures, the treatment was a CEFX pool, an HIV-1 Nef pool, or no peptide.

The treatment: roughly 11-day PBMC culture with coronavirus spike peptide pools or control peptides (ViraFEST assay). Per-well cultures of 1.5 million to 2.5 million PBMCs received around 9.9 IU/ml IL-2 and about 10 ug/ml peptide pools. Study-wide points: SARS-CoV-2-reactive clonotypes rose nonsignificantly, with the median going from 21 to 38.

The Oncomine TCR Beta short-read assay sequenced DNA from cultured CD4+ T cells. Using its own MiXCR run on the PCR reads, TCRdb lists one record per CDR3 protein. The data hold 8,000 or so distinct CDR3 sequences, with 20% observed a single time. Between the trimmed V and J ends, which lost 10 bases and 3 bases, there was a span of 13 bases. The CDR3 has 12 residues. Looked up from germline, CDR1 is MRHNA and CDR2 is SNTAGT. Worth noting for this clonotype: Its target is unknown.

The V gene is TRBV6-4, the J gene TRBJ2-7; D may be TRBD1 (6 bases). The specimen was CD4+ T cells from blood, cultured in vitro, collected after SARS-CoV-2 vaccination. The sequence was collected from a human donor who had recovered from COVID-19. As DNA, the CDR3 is TGTGCCACACGGCAGGGGCGCTACGAGCAGTACTTC. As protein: CATRQGRYEQYF.